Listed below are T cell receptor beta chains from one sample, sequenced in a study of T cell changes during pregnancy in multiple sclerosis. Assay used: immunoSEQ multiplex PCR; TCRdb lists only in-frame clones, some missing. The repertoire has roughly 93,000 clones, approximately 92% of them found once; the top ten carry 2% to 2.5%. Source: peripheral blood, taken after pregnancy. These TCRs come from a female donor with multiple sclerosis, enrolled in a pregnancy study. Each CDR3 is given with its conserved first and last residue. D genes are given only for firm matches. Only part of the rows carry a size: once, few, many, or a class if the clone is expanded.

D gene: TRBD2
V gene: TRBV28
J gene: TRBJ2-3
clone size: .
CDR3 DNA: TGTGCCAGCAGTTGGTTAGCGGGAGATGAGTATTTT
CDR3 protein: CASSWLAGDEYF

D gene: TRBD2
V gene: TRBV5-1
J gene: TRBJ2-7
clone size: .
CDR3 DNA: TGCGCCAGCAGCATCGGGACTAACTACGAGCAGTACTTC
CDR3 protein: CASSIGTNYEQYF

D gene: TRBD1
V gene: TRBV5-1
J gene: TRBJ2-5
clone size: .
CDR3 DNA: TGCGCCAGCAGCTTGACACCCCCGGGACAGACAGAGACCCAGTACTTC
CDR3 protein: CASSLTPPGQTETQYF

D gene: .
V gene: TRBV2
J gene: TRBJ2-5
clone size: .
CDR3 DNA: TGTGCCAGCAGTGGGACACAGTACCAAGAGACCCAGTACTTC
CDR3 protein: CASSGTQYQETQYF

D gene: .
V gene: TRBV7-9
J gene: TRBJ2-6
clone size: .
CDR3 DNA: TGTGCCAGCAAGGATAGCCTACCCTCTGGGGCCAACGTCCTGACTTTC
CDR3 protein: CASKDSLPSGANVLTF

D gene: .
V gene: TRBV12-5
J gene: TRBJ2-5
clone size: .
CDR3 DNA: TGTGCTAGTGGTTTGGTCCAGTTGGAGACCCAGTACTTC
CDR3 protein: CASGLVQLETQYF

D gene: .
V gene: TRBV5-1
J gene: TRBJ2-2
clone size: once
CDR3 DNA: TGCGCCAGCAGCTTGGTATCCAGCACCGGGGAGCTGTTTTTT
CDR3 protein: CASSLVSSTGELFF

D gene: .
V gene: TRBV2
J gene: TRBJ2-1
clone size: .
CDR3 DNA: TGTGCCAGCAGTGAACAAGGGAGTAGCGTCAATGAGCAGTTCTTC
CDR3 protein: CASSEQGSSVNEQFF

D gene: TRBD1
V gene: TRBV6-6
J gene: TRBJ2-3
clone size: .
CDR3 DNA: TGTGCCAGCAGCCAGGGACAGGGGGGGAATACGCAGTATTTT
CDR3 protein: CASSQGQGGNTQYF

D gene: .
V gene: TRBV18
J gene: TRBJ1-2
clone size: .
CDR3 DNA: TGTGCCAGCTCACCAGGGGCGACTAACTATGGCTACACCTTC
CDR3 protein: CASSPGATNYGYTF